The present entry profiles one T cell receptor beta chain with its context. What it recognizes is unknown. Both TCR beta VDJ combination and CDR3 sequence profiling were carried out. Genomic DNA was the template for this profiling. TCRdb recomputed calls from the reads with MiXCR, one row per CDR3 protein. The sample holds around 190,000 distinct CDR3 sequences, roughly half seen once. The data derive from a study of CD8+CD57+ T cells in acquired aplastic anemia. Overall study context: Roughly 3 ug was the average amount of DNA from sorted CD4+ and CD8+ cells. Study-wide points: Comparison of patients with controls identified some 29 shared CD8+ CDR3 sequences.

The TCR sequence derives from a human donor in good health, serving as a control. The sample was sorted CD4+, CD8+, or CD8+CD57+ T cells (not recorded which) from PBMCs.

DNA for the CDR3: TGTGCCAGCAGTTCCTCCTCCTTCACTCCTGAAGCTTTCTTT. Residues: CASSSSSFTPEAFF. The V gene is TRBV28, the J gene TRBJ1-1; D uncertain. The CDR3 covers 14 residues. The V and J ends lost 4 bases and 6 bases respectively, with 15 bases between them. Looked up from germline, CDR1 is MDHEN and CDR2 is SYDVKM.